The source of this TCR beta chain is a study of blood T cells in healthy people across ages. Next came a second PCR, run for about 7 to 12 cycles, which used a sample-barcoded 5' primer along with a J-beta primer mix. Carrying 12 random nucleotides, a template-switch adaptor labeled each individual cDNA molecule. TCRdb independently ran MiXCR on the 5' RACE reads; one entry per CDR3 protein. This table has about 780,000 distinct CDR3 sequences, around a quarter appearing once. Overall study findings and caveats: Roughly linearly, TCR beta diversity per million T cells fell as age increased.

With respect to this clonotype: What it binds is not known.

The same data also went into a second study, on T cells of mothers and their children. That investigation notes: Several children and their three healthy Caucasian mothers were the donors.

What was sequenced was blood. This TCR came from a boy aged 10-17 years in good health.

CDR3 bases: TGTGCCAGCAGCAAAACTCACTCAGGGGGCGTCCGGGAGACCCAGTACTTC. It specifies CASSKTHSGGVRETQYF. This chain uses TRBV12-3 or TRBV12-4 with TRBJ2-5; 8 nucleotides agree with TRBD1. The length of the CDR3 is 17 residues. With V trimmed by 6 bases and J by 5 bases, 17 bases remained unmatched.